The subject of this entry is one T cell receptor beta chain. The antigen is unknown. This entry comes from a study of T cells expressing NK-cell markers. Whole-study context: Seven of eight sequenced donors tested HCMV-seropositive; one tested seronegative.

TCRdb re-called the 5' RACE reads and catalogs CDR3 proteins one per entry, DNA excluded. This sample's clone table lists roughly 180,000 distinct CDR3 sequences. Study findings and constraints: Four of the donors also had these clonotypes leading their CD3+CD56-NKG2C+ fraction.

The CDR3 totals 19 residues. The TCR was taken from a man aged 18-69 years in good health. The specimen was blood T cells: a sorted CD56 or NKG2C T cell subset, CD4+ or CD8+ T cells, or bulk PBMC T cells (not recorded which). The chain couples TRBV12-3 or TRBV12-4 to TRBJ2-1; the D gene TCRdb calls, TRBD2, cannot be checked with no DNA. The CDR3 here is CASSLERLAGGRIYNEQFF.